The rows below give T cell receptor beta chains drawn from one sample of a study of multiple sclerosis patients with progressive multifocal leukoencephalopathy. Profiling relied on immunoSEQ multiplex PCR, and the TCRdb table lists in-frame clones only, not all of them. The repertoire holds roughly 28,000 clones, with around 83% as singletons. The sample in question was PBMCs, obtained from a patient treated with natalizumab. The receptor set was obtained from a woman in her twenties or thirties with progressive multifocal leukoencephalopathy. Both conserved end residues are part of each CDR3. D genes are given only for firm matches. Some rows have no size entry. The others give once, few or many, or a class for an expanded clone.

TRBJ2-2 TRBV19 few NA CASRYTGPRGELFF TGTGCCAGTAGATACACAGGGCCCCGCGGGGAGCTGTTTTTT
TRBJ2-1 TRBV5-4 NA TRBD2 CASSLGPLAGGNEQFF TGTGCCAGCAGCTTGGGCCCTCTAGCGGGAGGAAATGAGCAGTTCTTC
TRBJ1-5 TRBV10-3 medium-sized NA CAISEWGNQPQHF TGTGCCATCAGTGAGTGGGGCAATCAGCCCCAGCATTTT
TRBJ2-2 TRBV29-1 NA NA CSVEEVRGELFF TGCAGCGTTGAAGAAGTCCGGGGGGAGCTGTTTTTT
TRBJ2-7 TRBV4-1 NA NA CASSQAGYEQYF TGCGCCAGCAGCCAAGCAGGCTACGAGCAGTACTTC
TRBJ1-1 TRBV5-1 few NA CASSLEENTEAFF TGCGCCAGCAGCTTGGAGGAGAACACTGAAGCTTTCTTT
TRBJ1-3 TRBV11-2 NA TRBD1 CASSLRQGSRDTIYF TGTGCCAGCAGCTTAAGACAGGGGAGTAGGGACACCATATATTTT
TRBJ2-3 TRBV2 NA NA CASSQMTDTQYF TGTGCCAGCAGTCAGATGACAGATACGCAGTATTTT
TRBJ1-4 TRBV4-3 NA NA CASSPQVRSEKLFF TGCGCCAGCAGCCCTCAGGTCCGCAGTGAAAAACTGTTTTTT
TRBJ2-2 TRBV15 NA TRBD1 CATRGQGGGNTGELFF TGTGCCACCAGGGGACAGGGGGGTGGGAACACCGGGGAGCTGTTTTTT
TRBJ1-4 TRBV30 NA NA CAWGAWDEKLFF TGTGCCTGGGGGGCTTGGGATGAAAAACTGTTTTTT
TRBJ2-2 TRBV4-3 few NA CASSQGTSTVGELFF TGCGCCAGCAGCCAGGGGACCAGCACCGTCGGGGAGCTGTTTTTT
TRBJ1-1 TRBV6-5 NA NA CASSYSIRVSNTEAFF TGTGCCAGCAGTTACTCGATAAGGGTTTCGAACACTGAAGCTTTCTTT